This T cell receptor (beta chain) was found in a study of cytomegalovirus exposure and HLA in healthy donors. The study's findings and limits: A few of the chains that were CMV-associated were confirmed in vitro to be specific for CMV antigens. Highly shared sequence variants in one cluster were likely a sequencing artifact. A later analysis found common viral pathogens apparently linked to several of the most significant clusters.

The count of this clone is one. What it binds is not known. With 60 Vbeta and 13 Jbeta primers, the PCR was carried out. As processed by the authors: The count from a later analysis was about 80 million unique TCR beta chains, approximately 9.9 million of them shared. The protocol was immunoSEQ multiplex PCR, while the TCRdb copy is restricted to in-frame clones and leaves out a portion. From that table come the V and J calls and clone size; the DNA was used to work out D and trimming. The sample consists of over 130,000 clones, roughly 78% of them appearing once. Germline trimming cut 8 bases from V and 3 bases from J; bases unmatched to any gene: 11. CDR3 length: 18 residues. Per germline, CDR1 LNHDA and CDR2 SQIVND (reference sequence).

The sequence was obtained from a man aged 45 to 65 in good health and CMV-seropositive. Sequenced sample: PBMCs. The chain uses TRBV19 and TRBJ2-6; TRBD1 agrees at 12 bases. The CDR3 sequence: CASARPGTGGFGANVLTF. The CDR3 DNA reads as TGTGCCAGTGCTAGACCCGGGACAGGGGGCTTTGGGGCCAACGTCCTGACTTTC.